The clone carrying this T cell receptor beta chain has just one count. Antigen unknown. Time point meaning: baseline pretreatment blood. Treatment defined: 15 Gy SBRT to primary tumor, nephrectomy 4 weeks later. The tumor was a clear cell renal cell carcinoma. These data are taken from a study of radiation and T cells in renal cell carcinoma. Points from the study as a whole: In blood, top tumor clones expanded by 2 weeks, shrinking by 4.

Method: immunoSEQ multiplex PCR; TCRdb's copy keeps in-frame clones and lacks some. The sample lists tens of thousands of clones; over 75% were seen once. The sequencing used blood, collected from a patient whose treatment included radiotherapy and nephrectomy. The receptor's source is a man aged 55 to 70 with renal cell carcinoma.

The CDR3 DNA reads TGTGCCAGCAGCTTAGGGTCCGTTAACTATGGCTACACCTTC. As protein: CASSLGSVNYGYTF. The chain recombines TRBV7-9 with TRBJ1-2; D is unresolved. The germline V gene has CDR1 SEHNR and CDR2 FQNEAQ (reference sequence). CDR3 size: 14 residues. The V and J ends lost 1 base and 1 base respectively, with 7 bases between them.